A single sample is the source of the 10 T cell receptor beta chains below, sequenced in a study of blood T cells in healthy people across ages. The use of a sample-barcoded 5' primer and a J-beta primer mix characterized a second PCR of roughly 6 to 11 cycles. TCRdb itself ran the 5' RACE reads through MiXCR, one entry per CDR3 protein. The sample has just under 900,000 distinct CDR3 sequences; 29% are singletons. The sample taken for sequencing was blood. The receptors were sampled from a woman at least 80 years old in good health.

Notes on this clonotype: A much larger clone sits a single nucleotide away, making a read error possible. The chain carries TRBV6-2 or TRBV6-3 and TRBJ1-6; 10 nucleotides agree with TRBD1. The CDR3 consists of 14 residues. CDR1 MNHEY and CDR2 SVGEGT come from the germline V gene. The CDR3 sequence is CASRGQGEESPFHF. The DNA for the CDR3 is TGTGCCAGCAGAGGACAGGGGGAAGAATCACCCTTCCACTTT.

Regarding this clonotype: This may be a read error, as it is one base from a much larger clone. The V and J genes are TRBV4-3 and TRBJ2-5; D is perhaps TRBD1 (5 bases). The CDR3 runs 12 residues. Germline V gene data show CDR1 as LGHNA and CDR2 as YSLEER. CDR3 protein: CAGSPGFNEQYF. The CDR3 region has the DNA TGCGCCGGCAGCCCAGGGTTCAATGAGCAGTACTTC.

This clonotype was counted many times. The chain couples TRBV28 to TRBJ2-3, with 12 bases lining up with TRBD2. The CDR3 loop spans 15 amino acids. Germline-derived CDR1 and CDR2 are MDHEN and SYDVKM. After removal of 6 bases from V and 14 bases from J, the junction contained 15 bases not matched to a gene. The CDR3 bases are TGTGCCAGCAGCCCCACTAGCGGGGGGATCCTGAGACTGTATTTT. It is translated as CASSPTSGGILRLYF.

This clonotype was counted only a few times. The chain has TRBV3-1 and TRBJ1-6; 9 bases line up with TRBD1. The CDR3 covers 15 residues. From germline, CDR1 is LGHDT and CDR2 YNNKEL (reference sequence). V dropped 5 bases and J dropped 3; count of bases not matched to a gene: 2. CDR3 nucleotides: TGTGCCAGCAGCTGGGACAGGGACTATAATTCACCCCTCCACTTT. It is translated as CASSWDRDYNSPLHF.

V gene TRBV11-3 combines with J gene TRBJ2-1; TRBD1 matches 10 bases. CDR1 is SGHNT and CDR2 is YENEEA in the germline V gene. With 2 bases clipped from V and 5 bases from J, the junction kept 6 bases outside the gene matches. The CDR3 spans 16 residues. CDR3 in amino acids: CASSLQGDRGHNEQFF. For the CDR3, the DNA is TGTGCCAGCAGCTTACAGGGGGACAGGGGTCACAATGAGCAGTTCTTC.

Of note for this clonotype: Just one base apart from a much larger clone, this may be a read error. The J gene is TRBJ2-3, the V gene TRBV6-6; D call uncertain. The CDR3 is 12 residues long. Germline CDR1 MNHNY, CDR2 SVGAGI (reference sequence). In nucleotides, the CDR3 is TGTGCCCGCAGGAGACGCACAGATACGCAGTATTTT. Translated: CARRRRTDTQYF.

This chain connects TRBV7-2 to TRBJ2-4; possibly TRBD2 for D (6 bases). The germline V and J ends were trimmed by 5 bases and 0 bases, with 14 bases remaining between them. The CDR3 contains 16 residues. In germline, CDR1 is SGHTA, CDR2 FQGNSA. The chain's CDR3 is CASSPTGTQAKNIQYF. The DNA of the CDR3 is TGTGCCAGCAGCCCCACCGGGACTCAAGCCAAAAACATTCAGTACTTC.

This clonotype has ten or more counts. The CDR3 DNA sequence: TGTGCCAGCATCCCAGCGGTCGGGGAGACCCAGTACTTC. This translates into CASIPAVGETQYF. This chain connects TRBV7-8 to TRBJ2-5; a weak D match, TRBD2 (5 bases). Germline values: CDR1 SGHVS, CDR2 FQNEAQ. Trimming removed 7 bases at V and 5 bases at J, with 14 bases between. The CDR3 length is 13 residues. The full variable domain, with the rest looked up from reference TRBV7-8 and TRBJ2-5, is GAGVSQSPRYKVAKRGQDVALRCDPISGHVSLFWYQQALGQGPEFLTYFQNEAQLDKSGLPSDRFFAERPEGSVSTLKIQRTQQEDSAVYLCASIPAVGETQYFGPGTRLLVL.

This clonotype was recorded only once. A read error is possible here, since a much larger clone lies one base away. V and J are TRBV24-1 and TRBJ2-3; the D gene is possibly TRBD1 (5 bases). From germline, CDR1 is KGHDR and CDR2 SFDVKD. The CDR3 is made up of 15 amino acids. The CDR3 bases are TGTGCCACCAGTGACTGGACAACTCAACCGGATACGCAGGATTTT. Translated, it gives CATSDWTTQPDTQDF.

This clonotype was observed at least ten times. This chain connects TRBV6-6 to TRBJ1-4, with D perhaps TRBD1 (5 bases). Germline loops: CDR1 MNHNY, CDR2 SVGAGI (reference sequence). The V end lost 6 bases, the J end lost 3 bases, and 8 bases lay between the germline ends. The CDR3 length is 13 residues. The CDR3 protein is CASRRGPNEKLFF. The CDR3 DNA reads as TGTGCCAGCAGGAGGGGACCTAATGAAAAACTGTTTTTT.